The entry below gives a single TCR beta chain sequence along with its context. What it binds is not known. CDR1 and CDR2 (germline): SNHLY, FYNNEI. This CDR3 is built from 16 residues. The trim removed 8 bases at V and 3 bases at J, leaving 14 bases unmatched. Treatment in this sample: approximately nine-day PBMC culture with coronavirus spike peptide pools or control peptides (ViraFEST assay). This entry is derived from a study of vaccination and CD4 T cells after COVID-19. At the level of the study: By nasal swab PCR, the convalescent patients were SARS-CoV-2 positive, with several mild cases and one severe.

Sequenced with the Oncomine TCR Beta short-read assay was DNA taken from cultured CD4+ T cells. MiXCR was run by TCRdb on the PCR reads, yielding one entry per CDR3 protein. In the table there are around 22,000 distinct CDR3 sequences, 32% of which are singletons. Specimen: cultured CD4+ T cells from blood. The gene calls are TRBV2 and TRBJ2-7; the match to TRBD1 covers 9 bases. The receptor's source is a human donor with COVID-19. DNA of the CDR3: TGTGCCAGCGGGGGACAGGGTAGAGTGTCTCGCTACGAGCAGTACTTC. Its protein product is CASGGQGRVSRYEQYF.